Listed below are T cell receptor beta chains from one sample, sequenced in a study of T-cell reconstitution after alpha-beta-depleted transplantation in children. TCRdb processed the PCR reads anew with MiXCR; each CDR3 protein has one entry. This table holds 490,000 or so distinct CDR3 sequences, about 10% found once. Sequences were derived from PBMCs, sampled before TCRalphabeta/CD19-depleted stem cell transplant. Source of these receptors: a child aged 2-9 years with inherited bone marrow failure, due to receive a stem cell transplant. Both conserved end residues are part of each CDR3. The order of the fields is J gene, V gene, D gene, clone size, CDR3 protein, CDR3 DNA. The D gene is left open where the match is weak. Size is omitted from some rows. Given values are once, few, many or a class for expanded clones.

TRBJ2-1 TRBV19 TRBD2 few CASSISGLALSSYNEQFF TGTGCCAGTAGTATATCGGGACTAGCGCTTAGCTCCTACAATGAGCAGTTCTTC
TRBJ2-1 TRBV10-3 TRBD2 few CAVLIAGLYNEQFF TGTGCCGTATTAATAGCGGGACTTTACAATGAGCAGTTCTTC
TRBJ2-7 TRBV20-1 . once CSARDIAVEQYF TGCAGTGCTAGAGATATCGCGGTCGAGCAGTACTTC
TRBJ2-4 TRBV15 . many CATSRTWGMKNIQYF TGTGCCACCAGCAGAACATGGGGCATGAAAAACATTCAGTACTTC
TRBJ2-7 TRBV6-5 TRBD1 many CASSYDSGQGSYEQYF TGTGCCAGCAGTTACGATTCGGGACAGGGTTCCTACGAGCAGTACTTC
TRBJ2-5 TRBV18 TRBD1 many CASSPGTGLRAQYF TGTGCCAGCTCGCCCGGGACAGGGCTCCGGGCCCAGTACTTC
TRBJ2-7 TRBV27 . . CASSYRRDGGEQYF TGTGCCAGCAGTTACCGCCGGGACGGGGGCGAGCAGTACTTC
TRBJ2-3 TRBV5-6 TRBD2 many CASSLTSGRAWDTQYF TGTGCCAGCAGCTTGACTAGCGGGAGGGCCTGGGATACGCAGTATTTT
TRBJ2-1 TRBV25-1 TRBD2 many CASSELAGGHEQFF TGTGCCAGCAGTGAACTAGCGGGAGGCCATGAGCAGTTCTTC
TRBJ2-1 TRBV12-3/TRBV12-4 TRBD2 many CASSRLAGTSNEQFF TGTGCCAGCAGTAGACTAGCGGGGACCTCCAATGAGCAGTTCTTC
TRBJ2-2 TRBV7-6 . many CASSQPYGTGELFF TGTGCCAGCAGCCAACCATACGGCACCGGGGAGCTGTTTTTT
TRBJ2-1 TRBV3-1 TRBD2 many CASSPSGLSGREDNEQFF TGTGCCAGCAGCCCTTCTGGACTTAGCGGGAGGGAAGACAATGAGCAGTTCTTC
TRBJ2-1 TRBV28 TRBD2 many CASSAGLAGGPSYNEQFF TGTGCCAGCAGTGCCGGACTAGCGGGAGGGCCGTCCTACAATGAGCAGTTCTTC
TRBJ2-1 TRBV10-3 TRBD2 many CAIIAGTSGTGEQFF TGTGCCATCATCGCCGGGACTAGCGGGACAGGTGAGCAGTTCTTC
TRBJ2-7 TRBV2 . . CASRLQGIVEQYF TGTGCCAGTCGCCTACAGGGAATCGTCGAGCAGTACTTC
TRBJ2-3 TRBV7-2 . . CASSLFGLNTDTQYF TGTGCCAGCAGCTTATTTGGCCTAAACACAGATACGCAGTATTTT
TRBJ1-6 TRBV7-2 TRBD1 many CASSFSGQGNSPLHF TGTGCCAGCAGCTTCTCGGGACAGGGTAATTCACCCCTCCACTTT
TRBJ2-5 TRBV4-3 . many CASSRVFGDNLKETQYF TGCGCCAGCAGTCGGGTCTTCGGGGACAACTTAAAGGAGACCCAGTACTTC
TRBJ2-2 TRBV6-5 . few CASSYWHRITGELFF TGTGCCAGCAGTTACTGGCACAGGATAACCGGGGAGCTGTTTTTT
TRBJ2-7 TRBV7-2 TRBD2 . CASSLISGGTYEQYF TGTGCCAGCAGCTTAATAAGCGGGGGAACCTACGAGCAGTACTTC
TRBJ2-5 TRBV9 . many CASSVSPEPETQYF TGTGCCAGCAGCGTATCTCCGGAGCCGGAGACCCAGTACTTC
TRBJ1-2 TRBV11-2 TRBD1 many CASSLRGPPLNYGYTF TGTGCCAGCAGCTTAAGGGGGCCACCCCTTAACTATGGCTACACCTTC
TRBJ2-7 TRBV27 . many CASSPSGTAYEQYF TGTGCCAGCTCCCCCTCCGGGACTGCTTACGAGCAGTACTTC
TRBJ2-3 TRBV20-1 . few CSASPVEWTDTQYF TGCAGTGCTAGTCCCGTCGAGTGGACAGATACGCAGTATTTT
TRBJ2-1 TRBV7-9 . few CASSTFRRTGGHEQFF TGTGCCAGCAGCACGTTCCGTCGGACTGGGGGGCATGAGCAGTTCTTC
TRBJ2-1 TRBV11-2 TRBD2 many CASSISLAYYNEQFF TGTGCCAGCAGCATATCACTAGCGTATTACAATGAGCAGTTCTTC
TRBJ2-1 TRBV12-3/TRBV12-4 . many CASSPLDAEQFF TGTGCCAGCAGTCCTCTAGATGCTGAGCAGTTCTTC
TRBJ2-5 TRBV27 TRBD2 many CASSSLALAGETQYF TGTGCCAGCAGTAGCCTGGCACTAGCGGGAGAGACCCAGTACTTC
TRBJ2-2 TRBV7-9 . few CASKITAAGELFF TGTGCCAGCAAAATTACAGCGGCCGGGGAGCTGTTTTTT
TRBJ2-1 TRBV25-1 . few CASSGLAGPNEQFF TGTGCCAGCAGTGGACTCGCGGGCCCCAATGAGCAGTTCTTC
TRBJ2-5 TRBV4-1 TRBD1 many CASSQGYLDRVPETQYF TGCGCCAGCAGCCAAGGCTATTTGGACAGGGTCCCGGAGACCCAGTACTTC
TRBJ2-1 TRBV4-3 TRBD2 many CASSQETSVYNEQFF TGCGCCAGCAGCCAAGAGACTAGCGTCTACAATGAGCAGTTCTTC
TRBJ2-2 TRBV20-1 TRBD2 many CSASLAGGDTGELFF TGCAGTGCTAGCCTAGCGGGAGGGGATACCGGGGAGCTGTTTTTT
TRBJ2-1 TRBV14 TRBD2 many CASSRIAGVSYNEQFF TGTGCCAGCAGCCGCATCGCGGGAGTTTCGTACAATGAGCAGTTCTTC
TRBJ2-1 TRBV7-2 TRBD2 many CASSLSPSGIGNEQFF TGTGCCAGCAGCTTAAGTCCTAGCGGGATCGGCAATGAGCAGTTCTTC
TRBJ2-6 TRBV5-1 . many CASSLPGANVLTF TGTGCCAGCAGCTTACCTGGGGCCAACGTCCTGACTTTC
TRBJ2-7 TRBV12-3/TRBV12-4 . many CASSPGHRYEQYF TGTGCCAGCAGCCCGGGACATAGGTACGAGCAGTACTTC
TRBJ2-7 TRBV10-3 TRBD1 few CAISPGQSSYEQYF TGTGCCATCAGCCCGGGACAGAGCTCCTACGAGCAGTACTTC
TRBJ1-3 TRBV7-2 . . CASSLGGRAGNTIYF TGTGCCAGCAGCTTAGGGGGCAGGGCTGGAAACACCATATATTTT
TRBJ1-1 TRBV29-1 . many CILGGPNTEAFF TGCATCCTCGGGGGCCCGAACACTGAAGCTTTCTTT
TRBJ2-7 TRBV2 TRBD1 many CASSERTGGSEQYF TGTGCCAGCAGTGAGAGGACAGGGGGCTCCGAGCAGTACTTC
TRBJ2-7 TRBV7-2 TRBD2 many CASSLETSGAYEQYF TGTGCCAGCAGCTTAGAGACTAGCGGGGCCTACGAGCAGTACTTC
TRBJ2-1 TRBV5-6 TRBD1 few CASTTRGGDRESYNEQFF TGTGCCAGCACCACCCGTGGCGGGGACAGGGAATCCTACAATGAGCAGTTCTTC
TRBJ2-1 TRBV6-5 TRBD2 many CASSYGLAGVGNEQFF TGTGCCAGCAGTTACGGACTAGCGGGAGTAGGGAATGAGCAGTTCTTC
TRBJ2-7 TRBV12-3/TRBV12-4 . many CASSLTQASYEQYF TGTGCCAGCAGTTTGACCCAAGCCTCCTACGAGCAGTACTTC
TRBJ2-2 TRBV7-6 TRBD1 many CASSFGTGGLNTGELFF TGTGCCAGCAGCTTTGGGACAGGGGGCTTGAACACCGGGGAGCTGTTTTTT
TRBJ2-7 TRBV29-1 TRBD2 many CSVLAGTSYEQYF TGCAGCGTGTTAGCGGGAACTTCCTACGAGCAGTACTTC
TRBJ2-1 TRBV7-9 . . CASSFDHEQFF TGTGCCAGCAGCTTTGACCATGAGCAGTTCTTC
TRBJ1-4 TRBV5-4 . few CASSSPTGATNEKLFF TGTGCCAGCAGTTCGCCGACAGGTGCAACTAATGAAAAACTGTTTTTT
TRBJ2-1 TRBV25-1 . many CASSESYPGGPYNEQFF TGTGCCAGCAGTGAATCATACCCCGGCGGACCCTACAATGAGCAGTTCTTC